This T cell receptor (beta chain) was identified in a study of identical twins. Whole-study results and caveats: Memory repertoires showed no such pattern, whereas abundant cord blood beta clonotypes carried fewer insertions. Out-of-frame alpha sequences common to twins were enriched for low generation probability. Beta out-of-frame sequences showed weaker excess twin sharing.

This clonotype was observed many times. Its cognate antigen is unknown. Using its own MiXCR run on the 5' RACE reads, TCRdb lists one record per CDR3 protein. Among just under 650,000 distinct CDR3 sequences listed, under 8.5% were seen once. The V gene lost 3 bases and the J gene lost 0 bases, with 9 bases spanning the gap. The CDR3 has 16 amino acids. Germline V gene sequence: CDR1 SEHNR, CDR2 FQNEAQ (reference sequence). The same sample was also used in a study of yellow fever vaccine responses in identical twins.

V gene TRBV7-9 combines with J gene TRBJ2-6, with D unclear. Sequences were obtained from PBMCs. The TCR comes from a woman under 30 in good health. DNA for the CDR3: TGTGCCAGCAGCTTCGGTGGACCCTCTGGGGCCAACGTCCTGACTTTC. Translated, it gives CASSFGGPSGANVLTF.